These 3 T cell receptor beta chains came from one sample sequenced in a study of spatial heterogeneity in lung cancer. The time point: sample taken at primary tumor resection. Unsorted tumor, nontumor lung tissue or cryopreserved PBMC supplied the whole RNA. TCRdb re-called the 5' RACE reads through MiXCR, storing one row per CDR3 protein. The sample records roughly 82,000 distinct CDR3 sequences, 10% to 15% being singletons. The sample in question was PBMCs, obtained at surgery. Receptor source: a male donor with early-stage non-small cell lung cancer.

This clonotype was counted many times. The chain is built from TRBV10-3 and TRBJ2-7; 7 bases line up with TRBD2. The V and J ends lost 9 bases and 4 bases, in that order; junction bases with no gene match: 12. The CDR3 has 14 residues. CDR1 and CDR2 from the germline V gene are ENHRY and SYGVKD. CDR3 DNA sequence: TGTGCCATAGCCGGGACTACCCTCGGTTACGAGCAGTACTTC. Its protein is CAIAGTTLGYEQYF.

The rearrangement links TRBV5-6 to TRBJ2-3; D assignment may be TRBD1 or TRBD2 (5 bases each). This CDR3 contains 14 residues. In germline, CDR1 is SGHDT, CDR2 YYEEEE. V was trimmed by 4 bases and J by 4 bases, leaving 13 bases between them. The CDR3 loop is CASSRGRSSDTQYF. The CDR3 nucleotides read TGTGCCAGCAGCCGGGGACGATCTTCAGATACGCAGTATTTT.

This clonotype was detected only a few times. J is TRBJ2-7 and V is TRBV7-8, with 14 bases lining up with TRBD2. CDR3 length: 16 amino acids. J gave up 7 bases and V 1 base, and 6 bases lay outside the gene matches. Germline assignment: CDR1 SGHVS and CDR2 FQNEAQ. The CDR3 nucleotides read TGTGCCAGCAGCTTAGGCGGGACTAGCGGGGGAAAAGAGCAGTACTTC. Residues: CASSLGGTSGGKEQYF.